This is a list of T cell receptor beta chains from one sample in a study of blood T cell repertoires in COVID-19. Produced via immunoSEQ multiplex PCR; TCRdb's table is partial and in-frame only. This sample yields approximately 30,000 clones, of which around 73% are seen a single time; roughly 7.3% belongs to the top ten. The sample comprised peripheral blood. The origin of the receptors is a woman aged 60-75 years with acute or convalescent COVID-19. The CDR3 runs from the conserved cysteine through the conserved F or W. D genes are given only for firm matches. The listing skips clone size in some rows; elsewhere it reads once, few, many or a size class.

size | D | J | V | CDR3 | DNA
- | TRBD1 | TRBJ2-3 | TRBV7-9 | CASSWDSSTDTQYF | TGTGCCAGCAGCTGGGACAGTAGCACAGATACGCAGTATTTT
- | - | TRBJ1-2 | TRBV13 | CASSFEDDDQVDSYTF | TGTGCCAGCAGCTTCGAAGACGACGACCAAGTCGACAGCTACACCTTC
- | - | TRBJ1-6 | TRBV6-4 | CASSAYAADYNSPLHF | TGTGCCAGCAGTGCGTATGCGGCCGACTATAATTCACCCCTCCACTTT
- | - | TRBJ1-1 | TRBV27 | CASSRGTEAFF | TGTGCCAGCAGTAGGGGGACTGAAGCTTTCTTT
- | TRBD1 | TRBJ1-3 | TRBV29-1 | CSVEDSTGGTIYF | TGCAGCGTTGAAGATTCTACAGGGGGCACCATATATTTT
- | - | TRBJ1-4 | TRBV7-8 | CASSPYARGEKLFF | TGTGCCAGCAGCCCATACGCCAGAGGGGAAAAACTGTTTTTT
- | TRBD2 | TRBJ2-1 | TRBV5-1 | CASSLGGSGAYNEQFF | TGCGCCAGCAGCTTGGGAGGTAGCGGGGCTTACAATGAGCAGTTCTTC
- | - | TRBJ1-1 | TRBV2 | CASSRQEHTEAFF | TGTGCCAGCAGTCGACAGGAACACACTGAAGCTTTCTTT
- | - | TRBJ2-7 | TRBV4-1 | CASSQGAGQGGVEQYF | TGCGCCAGCAGCCAGGGGGCCGGGCAGGGGGGAGTTGAGCAGTACTTC
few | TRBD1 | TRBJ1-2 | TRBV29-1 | CSVEGEGQLSYGYTF | TGCAGCGTTGAAGGAGAGGGACAGCTAAGCTATGGCTACACCTTC
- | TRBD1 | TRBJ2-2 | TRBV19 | CASTFIDRGPRPGELFF | TGTGCCAGTACCTTCATCGACAGGGGCCCTAGGCCCGGGGAGCTGTTTTTT
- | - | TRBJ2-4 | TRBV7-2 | CASSLHLTGVFKNIQYF | TGTGCCAGCAGCTTACACCTGACGGGGGTGTTCAAAAACATTCAGTACTTC